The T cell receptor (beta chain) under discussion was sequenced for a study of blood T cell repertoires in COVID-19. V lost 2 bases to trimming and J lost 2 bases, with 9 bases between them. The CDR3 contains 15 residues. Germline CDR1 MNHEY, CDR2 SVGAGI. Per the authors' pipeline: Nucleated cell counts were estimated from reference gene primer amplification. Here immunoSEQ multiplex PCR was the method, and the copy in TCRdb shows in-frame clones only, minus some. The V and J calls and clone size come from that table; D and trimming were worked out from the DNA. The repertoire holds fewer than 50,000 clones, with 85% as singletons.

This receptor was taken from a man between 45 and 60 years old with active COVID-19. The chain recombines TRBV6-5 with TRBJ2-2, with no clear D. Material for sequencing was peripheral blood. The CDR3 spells CASSYSQVNTGELFF. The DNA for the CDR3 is TGTGCCAGCAGTTACAGTCAGGTTAACACCGGGGAGCTGTTTTTT.